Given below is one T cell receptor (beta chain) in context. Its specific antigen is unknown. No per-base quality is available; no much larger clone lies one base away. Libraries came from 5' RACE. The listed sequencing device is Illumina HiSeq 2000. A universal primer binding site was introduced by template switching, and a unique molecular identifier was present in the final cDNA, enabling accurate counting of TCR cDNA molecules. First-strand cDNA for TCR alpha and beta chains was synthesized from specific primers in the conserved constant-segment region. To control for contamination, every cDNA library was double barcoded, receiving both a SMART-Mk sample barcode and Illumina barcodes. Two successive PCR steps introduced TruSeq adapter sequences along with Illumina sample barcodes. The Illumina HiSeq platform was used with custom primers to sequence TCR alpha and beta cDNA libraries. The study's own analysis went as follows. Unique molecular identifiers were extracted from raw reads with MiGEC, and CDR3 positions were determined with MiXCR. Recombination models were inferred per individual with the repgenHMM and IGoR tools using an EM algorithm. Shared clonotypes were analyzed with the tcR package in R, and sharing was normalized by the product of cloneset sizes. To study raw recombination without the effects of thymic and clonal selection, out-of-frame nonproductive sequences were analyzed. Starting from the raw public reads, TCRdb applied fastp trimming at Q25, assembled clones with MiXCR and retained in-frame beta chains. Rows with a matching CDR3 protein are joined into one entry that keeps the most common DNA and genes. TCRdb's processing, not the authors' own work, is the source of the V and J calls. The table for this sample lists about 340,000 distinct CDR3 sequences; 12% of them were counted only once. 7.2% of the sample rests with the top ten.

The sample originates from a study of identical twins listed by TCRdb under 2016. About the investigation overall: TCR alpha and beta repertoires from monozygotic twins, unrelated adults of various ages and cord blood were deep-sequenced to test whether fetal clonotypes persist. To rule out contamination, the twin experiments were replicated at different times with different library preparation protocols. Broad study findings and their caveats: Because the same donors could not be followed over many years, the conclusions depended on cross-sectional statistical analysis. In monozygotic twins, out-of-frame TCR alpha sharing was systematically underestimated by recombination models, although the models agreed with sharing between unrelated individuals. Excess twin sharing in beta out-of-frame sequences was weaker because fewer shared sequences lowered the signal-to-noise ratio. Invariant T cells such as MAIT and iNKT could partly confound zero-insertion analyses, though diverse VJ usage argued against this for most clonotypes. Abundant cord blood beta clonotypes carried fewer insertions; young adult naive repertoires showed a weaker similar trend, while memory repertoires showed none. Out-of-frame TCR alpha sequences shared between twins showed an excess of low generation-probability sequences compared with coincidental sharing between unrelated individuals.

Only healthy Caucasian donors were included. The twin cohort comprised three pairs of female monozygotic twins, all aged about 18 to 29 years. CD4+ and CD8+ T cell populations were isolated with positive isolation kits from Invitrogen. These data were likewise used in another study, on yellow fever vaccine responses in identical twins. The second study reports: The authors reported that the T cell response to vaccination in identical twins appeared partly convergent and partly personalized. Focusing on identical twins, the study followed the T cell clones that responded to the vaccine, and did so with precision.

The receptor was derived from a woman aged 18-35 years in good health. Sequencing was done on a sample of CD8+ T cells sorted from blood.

The CDR3 protein sequence reads: CASSYSFRSQAFF. The nucleotide sequence is given as TGTGCCAGCAGTTACTCGTTTAGGTCCCAAGCTTTCTTT. The receptor chain draws on TRBV6-5 and TRBJ1-1; there is no confident call for the D gene. From a lookup of the germline V gene, CDR1 and CDR2 are MNHEY and SVGAGI. A distance of 11 bases separates the germline ends of V and J, which lose 0 bases and 9 bases respectively. The CDR3 starts with the cysteine, ends with the phenylalanine, and has 13 residues. Just CDR3 DNA is preserved here, 39 bases in frame from base 1.